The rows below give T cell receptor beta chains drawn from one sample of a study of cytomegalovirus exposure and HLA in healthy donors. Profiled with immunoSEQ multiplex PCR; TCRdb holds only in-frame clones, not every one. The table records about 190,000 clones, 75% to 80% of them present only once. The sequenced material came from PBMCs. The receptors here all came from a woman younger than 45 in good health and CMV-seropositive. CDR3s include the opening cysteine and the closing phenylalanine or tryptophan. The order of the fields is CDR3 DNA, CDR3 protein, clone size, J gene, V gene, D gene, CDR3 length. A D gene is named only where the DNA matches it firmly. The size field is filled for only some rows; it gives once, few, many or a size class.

cdr3_nt: TGTGCCAGCAGCCCCGGGACAGGGAGCACAGATACGCAGTATTTT
cdr3_aa: CASSPGTGSTDTQYF
clone_size: .
j_call: TRBJ2-3
v_call: TRBV13
d_call: TRBD1
cdr3_length: 15

cdr3_nt: TGTGCCAGCAGCCCAGGGTGGGGTGGTGAGACTGAAGCTTTCTTT
cdr3_aa: CASSPGWGGETEAFF
clone_size: .
j_call: TRBJ1-1
v_call: TRBV28
d_call: .
cdr3_length: 15

cdr3_nt: TGTGCCAGCAGCTTACAGGGGTGGGTAAGCTACGAGCAGTACTTC
cdr3_aa: CASSLQGWVSYEQYF
clone_size: .
j_call: TRBJ2-7
v_call: TRBV2
d_call: TRBD1
cdr3_length: 15

cdr3_nt: TGCGCCAGCAGCTGGACAGGAGCTCCTAACACTGAAGCTTTCTTT
cdr3_aa: CASSWTGAPNTEAFF
clone_size: .
j_call: TRBJ1-1
v_call: TRBV5-1
d_call: TRBD1
cdr3_length: 15

cdr3_nt: TGTGCCAGCAGTGGGCGAGATACGCAGTATTTT
cdr3_aa: CASSGRDTQYF
clone_size: .
j_call: TRBJ2-3
v_call: TRBV28
d_call: .
cdr3_length: 11

cdr3_nt: TGTGCCAGCAGCTTGGCAGGGCGGACTGGGGCCAACGTCCTGACTTTC
cdr3_aa: CASSLAGRTGANVLTF
clone_size: .
j_call: TRBJ2-6
v_call: TRBV5-8
d_call: .
cdr3_length: 16

cdr3_nt: TGTGCCAGCACGGACACCGGGACAGGGTACGAGCAGTACTTC
cdr3_aa: CASTDTGTGYEQYF
clone_size: .
j_call: TRBJ2-7
v_call: TRBV6-1
d_call: TRBD1
cdr3_length: 14

cdr3_nt: TGTGCCTGGGAGGGCAGAGGGTTAGGGCAGTACTTC
cdr3_aa: CAWEGRGLGQYF
clone_size: .
j_call: TRBJ2-7
v_call: TRBV30
d_call: .
cdr3_length: 12

cdr3_nt: TGTGCCAGCAGGATAACCACAGGAACAGATACGCAGTATTTT
cdr3_aa: CASRITTGTDTQYF
clone_size: .
j_call: TRBJ2-3
v_call: TRBV6-5
d_call: .
cdr3_length: 14

cdr3_nt: TGCGCCAGCAGCCCGGGGGGCCTAGCGGGAGTAAATGAGCAGTTCTTC
cdr3_aa: CASSPGGLAGVNEQFF
clone_size: .
j_call: TRBJ2-1
v_call: TRBV4-1
d_call: TRBD2
cdr3_length: 16

cdr3_nt: TGCGCCAGCAGTGATTGTAAAGAGACCCAGTACTTC
cdr3_aa: CASSDCKETQYF
clone_size: .
j_call: TRBJ2-5
v_call: TRBV10-1
d_call: .
cdr3_length: 12

cdr3_nt: TGTGCCAGCAGCCAAGAAAGTTCGAGCTCCTACGAGCAGTACTTC
cdr3_aa: CASSQESSSSYEQYF
clone_size: .
j_call: TRBJ2-7
v_call: TRBV4-2
d_call: .
cdr3_length: 15

cdr3_nt: TGTGCCAGCACCCGCCCTCTCTCCCGAGCTGGCTACAATGAGCAGTTCTTC
cdr3_aa: CASTRPLSRAGYNEQFF
clone_size: .
j_call: TRBJ2-1
v_call: TRBV28
d_call: .
cdr3_length: 17

cdr3_nt: TGTGCCAGCAGCCGGACAGCGGATAATGAAAAACTGTTTTTT
cdr3_aa: CASSRTADNEKLFF
clone_size: .
j_call: TRBJ1-4
v_call: TRBV5-5
d_call: .
cdr3_length: 14

cdr3_nt: TGTGCCAGCAGTTTGGCAAGGTGGGGCCACTACGAGCAGTACTTC
cdr3_aa: CASSLARWGHYEQYF
clone_size: .
j_call: TRBJ2-7
v_call: TRBV27
d_call: .
cdr3_length: 15

cdr3_nt: TGTGCCAGCAGTTTACTACTAGCCGCAGATACGCAGTATTTT
cdr3_aa: CASSLLLAADTQYF
clone_size: .
j_call: TRBJ2-3
v_call: TRBV27
d_call: .
cdr3_length: 14

cdr3_nt: TGTGCCAGCAGTCACGGTAACACTGAAGCTTTCTTT
cdr3_aa: CASSHGNTEAFF
clone_size: few
j_call: TRBJ1-1
v_call: TRBV6-5
d_call: .
cdr3_length: 12

cdr3_nt: TGCGCCAGCTCCTCGACAGGGGATAGCAATCAGCCCCAGCATTTT
cdr3_aa: CASSSTGDSNQPQHF
clone_size: few
j_call: TRBJ1-5
v_call: TRBV5-1
d_call: TRBD1
cdr3_length: 15

cdr3_nt: TGTGCCAGTAGTATCTCACAGGTTTCCTACAATGAGCAGTTCTTC
cdr3_aa: CASSISQVSYNEQFF
clone_size: .
j_call: TRBJ2-1
v_call: TRBV19
d_call: .
cdr3_length: 15

cdr3_nt: TGTGCCAGCTCACTTAAACAGGGTTACGACTATGGCTACACCTTC
cdr3_aa: CASSLKQGYDYGYTF
clone_size: .
j_call: TRBJ1-2
v_call: TRBV18
d_call: .
cdr3_length: 15

cdr3_nt: TGTTCCAGCAGCTTTCCTGGACAGGCGAACACTGAAGCTTTCTTT
cdr3_aa: CSSSFPGQANTEAFF
clone_size: .
j_call: TRBJ1-1
v_call: TRBV7-9
d_call: TRBD1
cdr3_length: 15

cdr3_nt: TGTGCCAGCAGCTTTTTCCAGCGGGGTATTGATGAGCAGTTCTTC
cdr3_aa: CASSFFQRGIDEQFF
clone_size: .
j_call: TRBJ2-1
v_call: TRBV11-3
d_call: TRBD2
cdr3_length: 15

cdr3_nt: TGTGCCAGCAGTACCGGGACAGGTGAAGCTTTCTTT
cdr3_aa: CASSTGTGEAFF
clone_size: once
j_call: TRBJ1-1
v_call: TRBV28
d_call: TRBD1
cdr3_length: 12

cdr3_nt: TGTGCCAGCAGTCTTCAGGCCGTGGGACAGGGGCTGAGGGAGCAGTACTTC
cdr3_aa: CASSLQAVGQGLREQYF
clone_size: .
j_call: TRBJ2-7
v_call: TRBV7-9
d_call: TRBD1
cdr3_length: 17

cdr3_nt: TGTGCCACTCTACAAGCCTTTAGCGGGCACACCCCTGGGGCCAACGTCCTAACTTTC
cdr3_aa: CATLQAFSGHTPGANVLTF
clone_size: .
j_call: TRBJ2-6
v_call: TRBV21-1
d_call: .
cdr3_length: 19

cdr3_nt: TGTGCCAGCAGACCCAGGGACACTGAAGCTTTCTTT
cdr3_aa: CASRPRDTEAFF
clone_size: .
j_call: TRBJ1-1
v_call: TRBV28
d_call: .
cdr3_length: 12

cdr3_nt: TGTGCCAGCAGCGTAGATGGCGGGAGATTCCAAGAGACCCAGTACTTC
cdr3_aa: CASSVDGGRFQETQYF
clone_size: few
j_call: TRBJ2-5
v_call: TRBV9
d_call: TRBD2
cdr3_length: 16

cdr3_nt: TGCGCCAGCAGTGAGTACAGGGGTGACTCACCCCTCCACTTT
cdr3_aa: CASSEYRGDSPLHF
clone_size: .
j_call: TRBJ1-6
v_call: TRBV10-1
d_call: TRBD1
cdr3_length: 14

cdr3_nt: TGTGCCAGCAGACGGGACAGGGGGTTCTCAGATACGCAGTATTTT
cdr3_aa: CASRRDRGFSDTQYF
clone_size: .
j_call: TRBJ2-3
v_call: TRBV5-5
d_call: TRBD1
cdr3_length: 15

cdr3_nt: TGTGCCATCAGTCAACTTGGAGGGAGTGGCCACGAGCAGTACTTC
cdr3_aa: CAISQLGGSGHEQYF
clone_size: .
j_call: TRBJ2-7
v_call: TRBV10-3
d_call: .
cdr3_length: 15

cdr3_nt: TGTGCCAGTAGAGCCCTCCCGGCGGGGGGAACAGATACGCAGTATTTT
cdr3_aa: CASRALPAGGTDTQYF
clone_size: .
j_call: TRBJ2-3
v_call: TRBV19
d_call: TRBD2
cdr3_length: 16